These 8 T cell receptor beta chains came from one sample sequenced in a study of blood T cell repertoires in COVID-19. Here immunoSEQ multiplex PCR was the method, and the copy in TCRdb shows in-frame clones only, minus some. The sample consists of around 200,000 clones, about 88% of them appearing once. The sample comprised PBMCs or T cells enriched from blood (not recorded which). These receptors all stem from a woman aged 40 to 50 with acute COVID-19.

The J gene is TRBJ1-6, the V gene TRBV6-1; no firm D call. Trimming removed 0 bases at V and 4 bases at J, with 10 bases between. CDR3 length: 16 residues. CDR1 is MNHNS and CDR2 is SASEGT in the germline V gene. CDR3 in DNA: TGTGCCAGCAGTGAAGCTAGCCTCCGTTATAATTCACCCCTCCACTTT. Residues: CASSEASLRYNSPLHF.

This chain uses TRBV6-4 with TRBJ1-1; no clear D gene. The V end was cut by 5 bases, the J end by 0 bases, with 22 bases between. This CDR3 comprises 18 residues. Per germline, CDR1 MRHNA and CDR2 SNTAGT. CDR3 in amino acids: CASSKQKEGTGLNTEAFF. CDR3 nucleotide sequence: TGTGCCAGCAGTAAGCAGAAAGAGGGTACTGGCTTGAACACTGAAGCTTTCTTT.

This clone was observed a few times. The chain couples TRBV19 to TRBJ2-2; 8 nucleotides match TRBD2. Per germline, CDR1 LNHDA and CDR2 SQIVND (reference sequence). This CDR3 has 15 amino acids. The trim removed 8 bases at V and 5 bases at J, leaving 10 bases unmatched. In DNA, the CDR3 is TGTGCCAGTTTTAGCGGGGCAGGGAGGACCGGGGAGCTGTTTTTT. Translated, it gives CASFSGAGRTGELFF.

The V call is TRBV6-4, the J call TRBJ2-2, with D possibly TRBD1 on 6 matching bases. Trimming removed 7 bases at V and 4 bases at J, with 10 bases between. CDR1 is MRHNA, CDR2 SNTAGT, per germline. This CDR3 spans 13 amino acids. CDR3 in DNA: TGTGCCAGCATCAGGGGTGGCACCGGGGAGCTGTTTTTT. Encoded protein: CASIRGGTGELFF.

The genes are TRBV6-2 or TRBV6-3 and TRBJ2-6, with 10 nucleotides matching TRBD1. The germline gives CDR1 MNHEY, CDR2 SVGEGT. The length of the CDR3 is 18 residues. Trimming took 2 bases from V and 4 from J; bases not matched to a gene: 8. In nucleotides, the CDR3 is TGTGCCAGCAGTTACGCGTCCGGGACAGGGGTCGGGGCCAACGTCCTGACTTTC. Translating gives CASSYASGTGVGANVLTF.

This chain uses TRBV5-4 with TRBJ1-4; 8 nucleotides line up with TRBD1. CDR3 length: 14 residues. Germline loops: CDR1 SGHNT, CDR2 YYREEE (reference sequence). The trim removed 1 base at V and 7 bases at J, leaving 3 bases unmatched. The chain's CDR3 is CASSLQGASEKLFF. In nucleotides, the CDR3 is TGTGCCAGCAGCTTGCAGGGGGCAAGTGAAAAACTGTTTTTT.

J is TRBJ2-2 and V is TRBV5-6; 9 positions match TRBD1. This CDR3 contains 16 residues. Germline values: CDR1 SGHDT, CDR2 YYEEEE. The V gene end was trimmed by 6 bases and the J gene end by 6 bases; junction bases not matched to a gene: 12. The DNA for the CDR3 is TGTGCCAGCACCTCCGTGGGACAGGGTTGGTCCGGGGAGCTGTTTTTT. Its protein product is CASTSVGQGWSGELFF.

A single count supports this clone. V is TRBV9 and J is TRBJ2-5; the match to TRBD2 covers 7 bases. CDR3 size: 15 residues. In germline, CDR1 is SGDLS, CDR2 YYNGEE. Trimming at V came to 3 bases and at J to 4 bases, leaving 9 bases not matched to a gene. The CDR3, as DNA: TGTGCCAGCAGCGCCTCTGGGAGGGAAGGAGAGACCCAGTACTTC. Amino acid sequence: CASSASGREGETQYF.